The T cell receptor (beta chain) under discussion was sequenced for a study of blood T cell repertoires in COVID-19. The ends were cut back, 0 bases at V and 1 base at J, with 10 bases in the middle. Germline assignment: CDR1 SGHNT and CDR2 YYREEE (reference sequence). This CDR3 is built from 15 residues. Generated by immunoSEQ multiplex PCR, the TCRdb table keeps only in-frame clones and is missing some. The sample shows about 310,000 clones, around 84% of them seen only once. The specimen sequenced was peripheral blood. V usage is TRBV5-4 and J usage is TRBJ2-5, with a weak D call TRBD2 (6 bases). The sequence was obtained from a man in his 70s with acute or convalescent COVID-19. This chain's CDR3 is CASSLAGDLQETQYF. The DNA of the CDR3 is TGTGCCAGCAGCTTGGCGGGGGATCTCCAAGAGACCCAGTACTTC.